This TCR beta chain was sequenced in a study of blood T cell repertoires in COVID-19 (dated by TCRdb to 2020 to 2022). For the wider study: Samples covering the acute and convalescent phases of COVID-19 were provided by collaborators in the United States, Italy and Spain. The material from the prospective study consisted of cDNA or gDNA derived from T cells, B-cell-depleted T cells, or PBMCs. Deeply sampled blood TCRbeta repertoires from subjects exposed to, actively infected with, or recovered from COVID-19 were included in the dataset. The repertoires were released in a freely available public database intended as a resource for research on the immune response to SARS-CoV-2. Samples came from the ongoing ImmuneRACE study (first 160 participants) plus 1,254 subjects from 6 global collaborators. Nearly every sample came with metadata listing a de-identified subject ID, COVID-19 status, age in years and sex. Where HLA class I and class II types were available, the types were taken from metadata supplied by the sample provider, not from assay-based typing. Paper-wide results and their limitations: Clinical and demographic metadata were provided uncurated, with the amount varying by source and participant.

Compared with germline, V lacks 5 bases and J lacks 4 bases; bases without a gene match: 4. CDR1 and CDR2 were assigned from the germline V gene as SQVTM and ANQGSEA. The cysteine opens and the phenylalanine closes a CDR3 of 12 amino acids. Of the read, only the CDR3 DNA is kept; its 36 bases are in frame from base 1. TCRbeta CDR3 regions were amplified from genomic DNA by means of the immunoSEQ Assay, a bias-controlled multiplex PCR. On the authors' methods: The number of nucleated cells in each sample was estimated by amplification of reference gene primers within the assay. To quantify the absolute abundance of each unique TCRbeta CDR3 rearrangement, sequence reads were collapsed and filtered. For each sample, productive Simpson clonality was calculated by taking the square root of Simpson's diversity index across productive rearrangements. TCRdb holds this immuneACCESS table with in-frame rearrangements only. Some clones are missing; in checked studies, unresolved V genes explain under half, and the rest has no known cause. That table furnishes V, J and clone size, whereas the DNA furnished D and trimming. The sample yields under 300,000 clones; approximately 86% were counted once. The biggest ten clones account for 13% of the sample.

Points on this clone: Its target antigen remains unknown. No base qualities exist here, and no much larger clone lies one base off it.

One collaborating source in Seattle enrolled patients while the patients were actively infected and followed the patients over time throughout the course of disease. The collaborating institutions used their own protocols to collect whole blood in K2EDTA tubes. For TCRbeta analysis, collaborators shipped samples in one of three forms: frozen whole blood, isolated PBMCs, or DNA extracted from either of those sample types. This receptor was obtained from a woman between 65 and 79 years old with COVID-19, enrolled during active disease. Specimen: peripheral blood. This receptor chain uses TRBV29-1 and TRBJ2-5; 7 bases in the middle match TRBD1. The CDR3: CSVPGGIETQYF. The bases read TGCAGCGTTCCAGGGGGTATAGAGACCCAGTACTTC.